This TCR beta chain was obtained from a study of blood T cell repertoires in COVID-19. As for the study in general: In each case, the material was cDNA or gDNA derived from T cells, B-cell-depleted T cells, or PBMCs.

Original handling: From reference gene primer amplification, estimates of nucleated cell counts were derived. Profiled with immunoSEQ multiplex PCR; TCRdb holds only in-frame clones, not every one. D and trimming come from the DNA, and the V and J calls and clone size come from that table. In the table there are some 56,000 clones, roughly 90% of which are singletons. The ends were cut back, 1 base at V and 3 bases at J, with 13 bases in the middle. CDR3 length equals 15 residues. The germline V gene encodes CDR1 LGHNA and CDR2 YSLEER. The sequence was collected from a human donor in a cohort sampled during active COVID-19. Material for sequencing was peripheral blood. The genes are TRBV4-3 and TRBJ2-7; the D gene is possibly TRBD2 (5 bases). CDR3 loop: CASSQGRLGGYEQYF. The CDR3, as DNA: TGCGCCAGCAGCCAAGGACGGCTAGGAGGCTACGAGCAGTACTTC.